This T cell receptor (beta chain) was documented in a study of cytomegalovirus exposure and HLA in healthy donors. Germline CDR1 reads SGHTA; CDR2 reads FQGNSA. Trimming took 5 bases from V and 8 from J; bases not matched to a gene: 17. This CDR3 comprises 17 residues. Study-wide results and caveats: Most of the CMV-associated TCR beta chains (in a later analysis) appeared to be HLA-restricted. Some highly shared sequence variants likely arose as a pipeline artifact.

Primers for the PCR totalled 60 Vbeta and 13 Jbeta. TCRdb keeps only in-frame clones here, not all; method: immunoSEQ multiplex PCR. Among 100,000 to 150,000 clones, around 72% were seen once, and the ten largest hold roughly 9.3%. Comment on this clone: What it recognizes is unknown.

The chain couples TRBV7-2 to TRBJ2-3; 9 bases line up with TRBD2. The origin of this receptor is a woman aged 45 to 65 in good health and CMV-seropositive. Source material: PBMCs. The CDR3 DNA sequence: TGTGCCAGCAGCCTAAACGGCGGTAGCGGGGGTCATGGTACGCAGTATTTT. Residues: CASSLNGGSGGHGTQYF.